This is a list of T cell receptor beta chains from one sample in a study of CD4 T cells in relation to SARS-CoV-2 and coronaviruses. Repertoires were generated with immunoSEQ multiplex PCR, while TCRdb's copy carries only in-frame clones and drops some. The sample has approximately 40,000 clones, 77% seen once; the top ten hold 2.8%. These TCRs' antigens remain unknown. The specimen sequenced was memory CD4+ T cells from PBMCs, cultured in vitro. Every receptor here comes from an adult with COVID-19. The CDR3 runs from the conserved cysteine through the conserved F or W. Fields, in order: clone size, D gene, J gene, CDR3 length, V gene, CDR3 DNA, CDR3 protein. The D gene is left open where the match is weak. Not every row has a clone size; where given, it reads once, few, many or a size class.

size: NA
D: TRBD2
J: TRBJ2-1
length: 17
V: TRBV13
DNA: TGTGCCAGCAGAAGGCGATGGGGGAGGGGTTCCTACAATGAGCAGTTCTTC
CDR3: CASRRRWGRGSYNEQFF

size: NA
D: NA
J: TRBJ1-5
length: 14
V: TRBV2
DNA: TGTGCCAGCGGCAATAGGGAGGCCATTAGTTCCCAGCATTTT
CDR3: CASGNREAISSQHF

size: NA
D: TRBD1
J: TRBJ1-5
length: 18
V: TRBV10-3
DNA: TGTGCCATCAGTGCCGGGACAGGGGGTACGTGGGGCAATCAGCCCCAGCATTTT
CDR3: CAISAGTGGTWGNQPQHF

size: NA
D: NA
J: TRBJ2-5
length: 16
V: TRBV3-1/TRBV3-2
DNA: TGTGCCAGCAGCCAAGATGGGGGAACTAGTAGAGAGACCCAGTACTTC
CDR3: CASSQDGGTSRETQYF

size: NA
D: TRBD1
J: TRBJ1-2
length: 15
V: TRBV6-5
DNA: TGTGCCAGCAGCTCGAGGACAGGAACTAACTATGGCTACACCTTC
CDR3: CASSSRTGTNYGYTF

size: NA
D: TRBD1
J: TRBJ2-7
length: 14
V: TRBV6-5
DNA: TGTGCCAGCATTCGGGACAGGGGAGTCTACGAGCAGTACTTC
CDR3: CASIRDRGVYEQYF

size: NA
D: NA
J: TRBJ1-5
length: 15
V: TRBV19
DNA: TGTGCCAGTAGGAAGGGCCTAGCGAGCAATCAGCCCCAGCATTTT
CDR3: CASRKGLASNQPQHF

size: NA
D: NA
J: TRBJ2-1
length: 14
V: TRBV3-1/TRBV3-2
DNA: TGTGCCAGCAGCCAAGGCCCCCTGAAGGGGGGTCAGTTCTTC
CDR3: CASSQGPLKGGQFF

size: NA
D: TRBD2
J: TRBJ2-7
length: 16
V: TRBV6-6
DNA: TGTGCCAGCAGTTACTCGAAACTAGCGGAATCCTACGAGCAGTACTTC
CDR3: CASSYSKLAESYEQYF

size: few
D: TRBD2
J: TRBJ2-1
length: 16
V: TRBV24-1
DNA: TGTGCCACCAGTGATCGGGTCGGCGGGGGATACAATGAGCAGTTCTTC
CDR3: CATSDRVGGGYNEQFF

size: NA
D: TRBD1
J: TRBJ1-1
length: 18
V: TRBV18
DNA: TGTGCCAGCTCACAGAACGAGTGGGGTACAGGGGGGAACACTGAAGCTTTCTTT
CDR3: CASSQNEWGTGGNTEAFF

size: NA
D: NA
J: TRBJ2-5
length: 14
V: TRBV7-8
DNA: TGTGCCAGCAGCTTAGAGGCAGTCCAAGAGACCCAGTACTTC
CDR3: CASSLEAVQETQYF

size: NA
D: NA
J: TRBJ2-5
length: 11
V: TRBV20-1
DNA: TGCAGTGGGGAGTACCAAGAGACCCAGTACTTC
CDR3: CSGEYQETQYF

size: NA
D: NA
J: TRBJ2-7
length: 15
V: TRBV6-2/TRBV6-3
DNA: TGTGCCAGCAGTCGGTCCGGGCCACCATCCTACGAGCAGTACTTC
CDR3: CASSRSGPPSYEQYF

size: NA
D: TRBD1
J: TRBJ2-5
length: 16
V: TRBV30
DNA: TGTGCCTGGAGTTCTAAAATCCCGGGACAGCAAGAGACCCAGTACTTC
CDR3: CAWSSKIPGQQETQYF

size: NA
D: NA
J: TRBJ2-1
length: 14
V: TRBV20-1
DNA: TGCAGTGCTAGTACCGGCGGTAGAGGCAATGAGCAGTTCTTC
CDR3: CSASTGGRGNEQFF

size: NA
D: TRBD1
J: TRBJ1-2
length: 14
V: TRBV10-3
DNA: TGTGCCATCAGACACCGGACAGGATCCGATGGCTACACCTTC
CDR3: CAIRHRTGSDGYTF

size: NA
D: NA
J: TRBJ2-1
length: 16
V: TRBV24-1
DNA: TGTGCCACCAGTGACCCGAGCGGACCCGGGGGCAATGAGCAGTTCTTC
CDR3: CATSDPSGPGGNEQFF

size: NA
D: TRBD1
J: TRBJ1-5
length: 14
V: TRBV5-1
DNA: TGCGCCAGCAGCTGGACAGGGGGCAATCAGCCCCAGCATTTT
CDR3: CASSWTGGNQPQHF

size: few
D: TRBD2
J: TRBJ2-1
length: 14
V: TRBV5-6
DNA: TGTGCCAGCAGCGACTCGGGAGGCCTCCACGAGCAGTTCTTC
CDR3: CASSDSGGLHEQFF

size: NA
D: NA
J: TRBJ2-3
length: 15
V: TRBV6-5
DNA: TGTGCCAGCAGTCCACTAGCACAAAGCACAGATACGCAGTATTTT
CDR3: CASSPLAQSTDTQYF

size: NA
D: NA
J: TRBJ2-3
length: 14
V: TRBV20-1
DNA: TGCAGTGCTAGTTCAGCTTCTAGCACAGATACGCAGTATTTT
CDR3: CSASSASSTDTQYF

size: NA
D: NA
J: TRBJ2-5
length: 15
V: TRBV11-2
DNA: TGTGCCAGCACCGGATTGTTGGGTTCCAGAGAGACCCAGTACTTC
CDR3: CASTGLLGSRETQYF

size: few
D: NA
J: TRBJ2-1
length: 15
V: TRBV2
DNA: TGTGCCAGCAGTGAGGATGGCGACCGCTACAATGAGCAGTTCTTC
CDR3: CASSEDGDRYNEQFF

size: NA
D: NA
J: TRBJ2-3
length: 15
V: TRBV2
DNA: TGTGCCAGCAGTGGGGGTTGGGACAGCACAGATACGCAGTATTTT
CDR3: CASSGGWDSTDTQYF

size: NA
D: NA
J: TRBJ2-2
length: 14
V: TRBV11-3
DNA: TGTGCCAGCAGCTCACCCACCGGTACCGGGGAGCTGTTTTTT
CDR3: CASSSPTGTGELFF

size: NA
D: NA
J: TRBJ2-3
length: 13
V: TRBV3-1/TRBV3-2
DNA: TGTGCCAGCAGCCAAGCAGGGTGGGATACGCAGTATTTT
CDR3: CASSQAGWDTQYF